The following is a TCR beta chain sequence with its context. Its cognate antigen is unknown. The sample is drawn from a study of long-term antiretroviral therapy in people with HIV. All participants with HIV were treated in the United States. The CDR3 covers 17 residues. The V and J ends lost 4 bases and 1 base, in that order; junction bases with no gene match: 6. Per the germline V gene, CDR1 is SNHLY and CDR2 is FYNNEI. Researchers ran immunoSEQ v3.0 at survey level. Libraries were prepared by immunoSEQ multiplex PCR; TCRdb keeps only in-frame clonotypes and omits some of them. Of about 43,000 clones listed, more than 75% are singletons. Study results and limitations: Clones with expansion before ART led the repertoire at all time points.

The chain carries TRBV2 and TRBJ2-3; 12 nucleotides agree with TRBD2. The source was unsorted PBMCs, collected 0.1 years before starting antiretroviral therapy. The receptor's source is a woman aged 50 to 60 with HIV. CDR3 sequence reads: CASSGLRLAGGTDTQYF. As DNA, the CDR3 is TGTGCCAGCAGTGGCCTACGACTAGCGGGGGGCACAGATACGCAGTATTTT.